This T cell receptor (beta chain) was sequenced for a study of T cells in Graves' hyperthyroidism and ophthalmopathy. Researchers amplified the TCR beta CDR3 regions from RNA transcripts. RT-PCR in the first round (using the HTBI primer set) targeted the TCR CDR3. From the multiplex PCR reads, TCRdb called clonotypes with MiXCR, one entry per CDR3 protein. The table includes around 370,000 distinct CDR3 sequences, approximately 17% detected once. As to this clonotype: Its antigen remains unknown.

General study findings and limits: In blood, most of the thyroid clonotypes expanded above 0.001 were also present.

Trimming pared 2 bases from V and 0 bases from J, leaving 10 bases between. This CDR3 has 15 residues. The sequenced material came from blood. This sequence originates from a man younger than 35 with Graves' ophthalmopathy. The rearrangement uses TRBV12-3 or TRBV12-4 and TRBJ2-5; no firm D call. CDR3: CASSLTTSYQETQYF. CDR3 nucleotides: TGTGCCAGCAGTTTAACAACTTCGTACCAAGAGACCCAGTACTTC.